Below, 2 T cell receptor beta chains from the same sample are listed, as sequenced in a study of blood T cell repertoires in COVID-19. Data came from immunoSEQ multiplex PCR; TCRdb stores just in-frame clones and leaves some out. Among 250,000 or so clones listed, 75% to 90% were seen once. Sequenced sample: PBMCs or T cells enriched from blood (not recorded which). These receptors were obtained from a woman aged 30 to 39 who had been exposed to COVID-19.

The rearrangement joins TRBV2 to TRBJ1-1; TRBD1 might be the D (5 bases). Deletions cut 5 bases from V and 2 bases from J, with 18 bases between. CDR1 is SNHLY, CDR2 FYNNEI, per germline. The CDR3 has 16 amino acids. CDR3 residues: CASSRGSWKLNTEAFF. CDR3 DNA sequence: TGTGCCAGCAGTAGGGGTTCTTGGAAGCTAAACACTGAAGCTTTCTTT.

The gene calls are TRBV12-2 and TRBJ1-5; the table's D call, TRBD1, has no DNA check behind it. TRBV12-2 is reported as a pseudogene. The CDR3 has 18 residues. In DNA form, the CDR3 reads TGTGCAAGTCCCCATAGGGAGGACAGGGGATTTAGCAATCAGCCCCAGCATTTT. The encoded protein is CASPHREDRGFSNQPQHF.